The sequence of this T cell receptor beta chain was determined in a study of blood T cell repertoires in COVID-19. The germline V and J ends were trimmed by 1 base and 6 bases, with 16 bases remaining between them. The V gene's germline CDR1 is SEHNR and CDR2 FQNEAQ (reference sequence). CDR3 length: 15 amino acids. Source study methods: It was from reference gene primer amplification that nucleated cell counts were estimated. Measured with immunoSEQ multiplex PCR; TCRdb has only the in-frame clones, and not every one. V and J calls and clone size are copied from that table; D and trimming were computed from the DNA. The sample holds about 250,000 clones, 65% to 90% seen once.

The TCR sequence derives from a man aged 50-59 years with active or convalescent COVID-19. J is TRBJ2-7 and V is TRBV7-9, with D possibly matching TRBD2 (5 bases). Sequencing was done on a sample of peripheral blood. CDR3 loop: CASSLEVGSLGEQYF. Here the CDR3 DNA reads TGTGCCAGCAGCTTAGAGGTAGGGAGCTTGGGCGAGCAGTACTTC. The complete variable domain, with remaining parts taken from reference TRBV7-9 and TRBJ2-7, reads DTGVSQNPRHKITKRGQNVTFRCDPISEHNRLYWYRQTLGQGPEFLTYFQNEAQLEKSRLLSDRFSAERPKGSFSTLEIQRTEQGDSAMYLCASSLEVGSLGEQYFGPGTRLTVT.